This entry describes one TCR beta chain. Its specificity is unknown. This sample was included in a study of blood T cells in healthy people across ages. The study's findings and limits: Whereas aged donors had fewer naive CD4+ cells, long-lived donors had more of them and higher diversity. Researchers said unsorted PBMCs prevented a conclusive naive versus antigen-experienced comparison.

It was with a sample-barcoded 5' primer and a J-beta primer mix that a second PCR of roughly 7 to 12 cycles was run. Individual samples furnished no less than 2.5 million CDR3-containing paired-end reads apiece. TCRdb reprocessed the 5' RACE reads via MiXCR and lists one record per CDR3 protein. The sample lists 850,000 to 1,300,000 distinct CDR3 sequences; 45% were seen once. Germline assignment: CDR1 SGHVS and CDR2 FQNEAQ. The CDR3 spans 15 residues. The V gene end was trimmed by 7 bases and the J gene end by 13 bases; junction bases not matched to a gene: 11. The receptor's source is a woman aged 55-69 years in good health. The sequenced material came from blood. V gene TRBV7-8 combines with J gene TRBJ2-1, with 15 bases lining up with TRBD2. The CDR3 loop is CASTLSGTSGRHQFF. DNA for the CDR3: TGTGCCAGCACGCTCTCCGGGACTAGCGGGAGGCATCAGTTCTTC.